The sequence of this T cell receptor beta chain was determined in a study of T cell responses to AZD1222 COVID-19 vaccine. The CDR3 consists of 14 residues. The germline V and J ends were trimmed by 2 bases and 4 bases, with 11 bases remaining between them. Germline V gives CDR1 SNHLY, CDR2 FYNNEI. The method was immunoSEQ multiplex PCR; TCRdb's version includes in-frame clones alone and lacks a portion of them. The sample lists some 140,000 clones; around 93% were seen once. This receptor was obtained from an adult who received the AZD1222 COVID-19 vaccine. Sequencing was performed on peripheral blood, taken 28 days after the second AZD1222 dose. The V gene is TRBV2, the J gene TRBJ1-2, with D uncertain. The CDR3: CASSEYSRTYGYTF. The DNA of the CDR3 is TGTGCCAGCAGTGAATATTCTAGGACCTATGGCTACACCTTC.